This TCR beta chain was observed in a study of a mutant IDH1 vaccine in newly diagnosed glioma (dated by TCRdb to 2020 to 2023). Context from the whole study: In the chemotherapy-containing groups, vaccination started alongside temozolomide cycles, whereas in patients who had radiotherapy alone it started 4-6 weeks after radiotherapy. Of the 25 to 40 treated patients, approximately 62% were male and around 40% were female, and the mean age was approximately 37 years. The week-35 safety follow-up took place at visit V12, and the week-47 end of study took place at visit V13. Six visits were used for peripheral blood collection: V03 (baseline), V05, V07, V10, V12 and V13. Before enrollment, most patients had been given radiochemotherapy with temozolomide as standard therapy, while the rest had received either radiotherapy alone or temozolomide alone. For exploratory analyses, approximately 25 treated patients had longitudinal TCRB deep sequencing done wherever samples were available. The study at large found these results: Across multiple MHC alleles, vaccine-induced immune responses were seen in 93.3% of patients. Selection of PBMC samples for TCRB deep sequencing was based on availability. Pseudoprogression appeared unrelated to alterations in the top peripheral T cell clonotypes detected by TCRB sequencing. It was noted by the authors that analyses of patient blood samples could not be reproduced owing to sample limitations.

Details on this clone: Its antigen specificity is not known. Qualities for individual bases were not recorded, and no much larger clone is one base off.

Spanning cysteine to phenylalanine, the CDR3 consists of 15 amino acids. Just the 45-base CDR3 DNA is kept, in frame starting at base 1. CDR1 LNHDA and CDR2 SQIVND were looked up in the germline V gene (reference sequence). V loses 2 bases of germline sequence and J loses 0 bases, and the interval between the two ends is 8 bases. The method was the immunoSEQ multiplex PCR assay. Following the manufacturer's protocol, the hsTCRB Kit was used to amplify rearranged TCR beta chain sequences. TCRB libraries were sequenced on an Illumina MiSeq. The authors processed their data as follows. The proprietary platform of the kit vendor was used for demultiplexing, trimming and gene mapping. This is the immuneACCESS table as TCRdb keeps it, with only in-frame sequences that have V and J called. A part of the clones is gone; compared with another copy, unresolved V genes explain less than half, and the rest is unexplained. V and J calls and clone size are those listed in that table; D and trimming were worked out from the DNA. Here the sample has around 60,000 clones; about four fifths occur a single time. Of the sample, 3.8% falls within the top ten clones.

What this sample's time point label stands for: week 47, end of study. Each vaccine dose was 300 ug of a 20-mer mutant IDH1 peptide in Montanide, given subcutaneously with topical imiquimod. Eight vaccinations were administered to patients in weeks 1, 3, 5, 7, 11, 15, 19 and 23, corresponding to visits V03 through V10. All donors had newly diagnosed IDH1-mutant astrocytomas of WHO grade 3 or 4 that showed loss of nuclear ATRX. The samples were drawn from NOA16, a multicentre, single-arm, open-label phase I trial in Germany that tested a mutant IDH1 peptide vaccine in humans for the first time. The DNeasy Blood and Tissue Kit was used to extract genomic DNA from EDTA blood for TCRB sequencing.

This material consisted of PBMCs, taken from a glioma patient whose treatment included an IDH1 peptide vaccine. The chain is made from TRBV19 and TRBJ1-3; a weak D assignment points to TRBD1 (5 bases agree). The sequence came from a man aged 30 to 45 with glioma. The DNA sequence reads TGTGCCAGTAGTATACAGGGAAGCTCTGGAAACACCATATATTTT. This encodes CASSIQGSSGNTIYF.